This T cell receptor beta chain was recovered during a study of CD8 T cells in ankylosing spondylitis. Overall study findings and caveats: In ankylosing spondylitis patients, matched synovial fluid reportedly showed significant enrichment of disease-linked clones.

This CDR3 contains 15 residues. V was shortened by 2 bases and J by 3 bases, with 14 bases between the two germline ends. Germline V CDR1 and CDR2: SGDLS, YYNGEE. This clonotype was observed at least ten times. The antigen is not known. Quantitative 5'-RACE with molecular barcodes produced the TCR beta libraries. One entry per CDR3 protein, called by TCRdb with MiXCR from the 5' RACE reads. The data hold fewer than 80,000 distinct CDR3 sequences, with 5.3% observed a single time. The chain uses TRBV9 and TRBJ1-1, with D unresolved. The source is a male donor with ankylosing spondylitis or in good health (not recorded which). Sequenced sample: blood, either unsorted or a sorted T cell fraction (not recorded which). This CDR3 is CASSVRAEVHTEAFF. The CDR3 DNA reads TGTGCCAGCAGCGTGAGGGCCGAAGTGCACACTGAAGCTTTCTTT.